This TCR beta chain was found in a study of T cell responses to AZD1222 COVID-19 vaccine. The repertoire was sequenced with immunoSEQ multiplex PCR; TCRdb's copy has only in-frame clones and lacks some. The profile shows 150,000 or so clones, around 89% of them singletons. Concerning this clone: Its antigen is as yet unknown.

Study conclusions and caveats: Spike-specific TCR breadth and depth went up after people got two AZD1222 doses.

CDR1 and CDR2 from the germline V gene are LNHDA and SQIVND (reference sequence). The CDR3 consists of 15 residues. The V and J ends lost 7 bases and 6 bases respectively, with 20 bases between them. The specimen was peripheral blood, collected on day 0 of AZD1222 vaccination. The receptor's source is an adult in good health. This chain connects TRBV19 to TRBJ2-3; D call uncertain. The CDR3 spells CASNAGAARMDTQYF. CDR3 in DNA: TGTGCCAGTAATGCCGGCGCCGCCAGGATGGATACGCAGTATTTT. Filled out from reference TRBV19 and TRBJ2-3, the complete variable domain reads DGGITQSPKYLFRKEGQNVTLSCEQNLNHDAMYWYRQDPGQGLRLIYYSQIVNDFQKGDIAEGYSVSREKKESFPLTVTSAQKNPTAFYLCASNAGAARMDTQYFGPGTRLTVL.